The 23 T cell receptor beta chains given below trace back to one sample, sequenced in a study of cytomegalovirus exposure and HLA in healthy donors. Primers included in the PCR were 60 Vbeta and 13 Jbeta primers. Clones were read by immunoSEQ multiplex PCR, and TCRdb kept only the in-frame ones, dropping some. Of roughly 120,000 clones in the sample, approximately 80% were seen once. Source material: PBMCs. The receptor set was obtained from a woman younger than 35 in good health and CMV-seropositive.

V usage is TRBV5-6 and J usage is TRBJ1-1; possible D gene TRBD1, 5 bases. CDR3 size: 13 residues. The V gene's germline CDR1 is SGHDT and CDR2 YYEEEE. Trimming removed 1 base at V and 8 bases at J, with 12 bases between. The CDR3: CASSLYHGAEAFF. In DNA, the CDR3 is TGTGCCAGCAGCTTGTATCATGGGGCGGAAGCTTTCTTT.

This chain links TRBV19 with TRBJ2-7; 10 nucleotides line up with TRBD1. V lost 5 bases, J lost 1 base, and 11 bases stayed unmatched. Per germline, CDR1 LNHDA and CDR2 SQIVND (reference sequence). This CDR3 spans 17 amino acids. The CDR3 sequence is CASSYRLGGQGSYEQYF. The CDR3 nucleotides read TGTGCCAGTAGTTACCGCCTTGGGGGACAGGGGTCCTACGAGCAGTACTTC.

The chain is built from TRBV6-1 and TRBJ1-2; D may be TRBD1 (5 bases). V lost 5 bases, J lost 3 bases, and 16 bases lay in between. The CDR3 totals 15 residues. Germline CDR1 is MNHNS and CDR2 is SASEGT. The CDR3 is CASSWGGATDYGYTF. As DNA, the CDR3 is TGTGCCAGCAGTTGGGGCGGGGCGACAGACTATGGCTACACCTTC.

The CDR3 nucleotides are TGTGCCAGTAGTATACACAGGGAAGAGACCCAGTACTTC. Translated, it gives CASSIHREETQYF. This sequence joins TRBV19 and TRBJ2-5; a possible D gene is TRBD1 (6 bases). The CDR3 length is 13 residues. Per the germline V gene, CDR1 is LNHDA and CDR2 is SQIVND (reference sequence). V was shortened by 2 bases and J by 3 bases, with 7 bases between the two germline ends.

The J gene is TRBJ1-5, the V gene TRBV6-6; D is unclear. Trimming cost V 8 bases and J 6 bases, with 14 bases left between them. This CDR3 contains 13 residues. Germline values: CDR1 MNHNY, CDR2 SVGAGI (reference sequence). In nucleotides, the CDR3 is TGTGCCAGCCAACCGGAGGTCGGTCAGCCCCAGCATTTT. The encoded protein is CASQPEVGQPQHF.

The rearrangement links TRBV12-5 to TRBJ2-5; D possibly corresponds to TRBD2 (7 bases). From germline, CDR1 is LGHNT and CDR2 FRNRAP. Trimming cost V 4 bases and J 2 bases, with 20 bases left between them. There are 17 residues in the CDR3. The CDR3 loop is CASGWGSGGAWQETQYF. The CDR3 nucleotides read TGTGCTAGTGGTTGGGGATCTGGGGGGGCTTGGCAAGAGACCCAGTACTTC.

This clone was seen a few times. This chain links TRBV6-4 with TRBJ1-1; possibly TRBD1 for D (5 bases). The germline CDR1 and CDR2 sequences are MRHNA and SNTAGT. V shed 5 bases and J shed 1 base, with 8 bases lying between them. The CDR3 is made up of 13 amino acids. For the CDR3, the DNA is TGTGCCAGCAGTAGACAGCAGAACACTGAAGCTTTCTTT. Its protein is CASSRQQNTEAFF.

The J gene is TRBJ2-2, the V gene TRBV7-9; D is unclear. Deletions cut 1 base from V and 2 bases from J, with 8 bases between. Germline lookup yields CDR1 SEHNR and CDR2 FQNEAQ (reference sequence). The CDR3 sequence is 15 residues long. This CDR3 reads CASSLGHSNTGELFF. CDR3 DNA sequence: TGTGCCAGCAGCTTAGGCCACAGCAACACCGGGGAGCTGTTTTTT. Filled out from reference TRBV7-9 and TRBJ2-2, the complete variable domain reads DTGVSQNPRHKITKRGQNVTFRCDPISEHNRLYWYRQTLGQGPEFLTYFQNEAQLEKSRLLSDRFSAERPKGSFSTLEIQRTEQGDSAMYLCASSLGHSNTGELFFGEGSRLTVL.

The chain recombines TRBV5-1 with TRBJ2-1; 11 bases line up with TRBD2. Germline V gene data show CDR1 as SGHRS and CDR2 as YFSETQ. J lost 2 bases, V lost 4 bases, and 17 bases had no gene match. The CDR3 length is 20 residues. CDR3 sequence reads: CASSLRLAGSIQYTYNEQFF. The CDR3 nucleotides are TGCGCCAGCAGCCTCAGACTAGCGGGATCAATACAATACACCTACAATGAGCAGTTCTTC.

This clone has only one observation. The V and J genes are TRBV29-1 and TRBJ1-5; 7 nucleotides match TRBD1. From germline, CDR1 is SQVTM and CDR2 ANQGSEA. Trimming at V came to 7 bases and at J to 0 bases, leaving 18 bases not matched to a gene. This CDR3 contains 18 residues. The CDR3 sequence: CSADEKTGNGDSNQPQHF. Here the CDR3 DNA reads TGCAGCGCTGATGAGAAGACAGGGAACGGAGATAGCAATCAGCCCCAGCATTTT.

The chain is built from TRBV9 and TRBJ1-6; a weak D match, TRBD1 (6 bases). Trimming cost V 0 bases and J 0 bases, with 10 bases left between them. This CDR3 has 17 amino acids. Germline-derived CDR1 and CDR2 are SGDLS and YYNGEE. In DNA form, the CDR3 reads TGTGCCAGCAGCGTAGGGGGGCAGAGCTCCTATAATTCACCCCTCCACTTT. It specifies CASSVGGQSSYNSPLHF. The full variable domain, completed using reference TRBV9 and TRBJ1-6, is DSGVTQTPKHLITATGQRVTLRCSPRSGDLSVYWYQQSLDQGLQFLIQYYNGEERAKGNILERFSAQQFPDLHSELNLSSLELGDSALYFCASSVGGQSSYNSPLHFGNGTRLTVT.

This clone occurred a few times. At the DNA level, this CDR3 is encoded by other sequences in the same sample as well. The chain is built from TRBV7-9 and TRBJ1-1; 8 bases align to TRBD1. The V segment lost 4 bases and the J segment 2 bases; nucleotides outside the gene matches: 6. Germline V gene sequence: CDR1 SEHNR, CDR2 FQNEAQ (reference sequence). The CDR3 spans 15 residues. This CDR3 reads CASSSGQGLNTEAFF. Written as DNA, the CDR3 is TGTGCCAGCAGCTCCGGACAGGGTTTAAACACTGAAGCTTTCTTT.

The V call is TRBV4-2, the J call TRBJ2-1; 9 bases line up with TRBD2. The CDR3 has 16 residues. CDR1 is LGHNA, CDR2 YNFKEQ, per germline. V gave up 3 bases and J gave up 3 bases; unmatched junction bases: 6. The chain's CDR3 is CASSQGGAGGYNEQFF. In nucleotides, the CDR3 is TGTGCCAGCAGCCAGGGGGGAGCGGGAGGCTACAATGAGCAGTTCTTC.

The chain has TRBV28 and TRBJ2-2, with no clear D. The germline V gene encodes CDR1 MDHEN and CDR2 SYDVKM. V lost 5 bases and J lost 3, with 4 bases in between. This CDR3 comprises 12 residues. The CDR3 spells CASSPHTGELFF. In DNA form, the CDR3 reads TGTGCCAGCAGTCCTCACACCGGGGAGCTGTTTTTT.

This rearrangement joins TRBV18 to TRBJ2-7; D is unclear. The CDR3 runs 12 residues. Trimming took off 3 bases at V and 4 bases at J, with 7 bases between the two ends. Germline V gene lookup returns CDR1 KGHSH and CDR2 LQKENI. This CDR3 is CASSPDTYEQYF. CDR3 DNA: TGTGCCAGCTCACCCGACACTTACGAGCAGTACTTC.

The V gene is TRBV27, the J gene TRBJ2-3; D is perhaps TRBD2 (6 bases). This CDR3 has 15 residues. V was shortened by 3 bases and J by 2 bases, with 12 bases between the two germline ends. Germline V gene lookup returns CDR1 MNHEY and CDR2 SMNVEV (reference sequence). CDR3 nucleotides: TGTGCCAGCAGTTTGGCGGGAACCCTCACAGATACGCAGTATTTT. Protein product: CASSLAGTLTDTQYF.

This clone was observed a few times. This chain joins TRBV7-9 and TRBJ2-1; 8 bases map to TRBD2. After removal of 5 bases from V and 2 bases from J, the junction contained 8 bases not matched to a gene. The CDR3 length is 16 residues. Germline V gives CDR1 SEHNR, CDR2 FQNEAQ (reference sequence). CDR3 nucleotide sequence: TGTGCCAGCAGCCCTAGCGGGCGCGGCACCTACAATGAGCAGTTCTTC. Translated, it gives CASSPSGRGTYNEQFF. Full variable domain (missing parts from reference TRBV7-9 and TRBJ2-1): DTGVSQNPRHKITKRGQNVTFRCDPISEHNRLYWYRQTLGQGPEFLTYFQNEAQLEKSRLLSDRFSAERPKGSFSTLEIQRTEQGDSAMYLCASSPSGRGTYNEQFFGPGTRLTVL.

This rearrangement joins TRBV18 to TRBJ2-7; TRBD2 agrees at 14 bases. Germline CDR1 KGHSH, CDR2 LQKENI. The trim removed 3 bases at V and 5 bases at J, leaving 9 bases unmatched. The CDR3 extends over 17 amino acids. The CDR3 is CASSPPGRLAGGNEQYF. Here the CDR3 DNA reads TGTGCCAGCTCACCCCCAGGCCGACTAGCGGGAGGGAACGAGCAGTACTTC.

The chain employs TRBV5-1 and TRBJ2-5, with D tentatively TRBD2 (6 bases). Germline V gene data show CDR1 as SGHRS and CDR2 as YFSETQ. Deletions cut 4 bases from V and 2 bases from J, with 6 bases between. The CDR3 runs 12 residues. The CDR3 loop is CASSAGQETQYF. In DNA, the CDR3 is TGCGCCAGCAGCGCGGGGCAAGAGACCCAGTACTTC.

This chain connects TRBV25-1 to TRBJ2-7; 7 bases match TRBD1. V gave up 6 bases and J gave up 3 bases; unmatched junction bases: 2. Germline-derived CDR1 and CDR2 are MGHDK and SYGVNS. The length of the CDR3 is 12 residues. CDR3 in DNA: TGTGCCAGCAGCGCAGGGGGCTACGAGCAGTACTTC. The encoded protein is CASSAGGYEQYF.

This clone was detected only a few times. The chain combines TRBV5-1 with TRBJ1-5; no firm D call. The CDR3 covers 15 residues. From germline, CDR1 is SGHRS and CDR2 YFSETQ. With 0 bases removed from V and 0 bases from J, the gap between germline ends came to 7 bases. The CDR3 sequence is CASSLDAYSNQPQHF. CDR3 in DNA: TGCGCCAGCAGCTTGGACGCGTATAGCAATCAGCCCCAGCATTTT.

This chain uses TRBV28 with TRBJ2-7, with D perhaps TRBD2 (5 bases). Germline CDR1 and CDR2: MDHEN and SYDVKM. V lost 5 bases and J 4 bases, leaving 9 bases between the germline ends. The CDR3 is 12 residues long. CDR3 coding DNA: TGTGCCAGCAGTACGACGGGATACGAGCAGTACTTC. Its translation is CASSTTGYEQYF.

V usage is TRBV25-1 and J usage is TRBJ2-1; 8 bases line up with TRBD2. The CDR3 is 15 amino acids. The V segment lost 2 bases and the J segment 6 bases; nucleotides outside the gene matches: 6. Germline-derived CDR1 and CDR2 are MGHDK and SYGVNS. The CDR3 nucleotides are TGTGCCAGCAGTGAAAGCGGGAGTCCCCTCAATGAGCAGTTCTTC. It codes for CASSESGSPLNEQFF. The full variable domain, its missing parts supplied by reference TRBV25-1 and TRBJ2-1, is EADIYQTPRYLVIGTGKKITLECSQTMGHDKMYWYQQDPGMELHLIHYSYGVNSTEKGDLSSESTVSRIRTEHFPLTLESARPSHTSQYLCASSESGSPLNEQFFGPGTRLTVL.